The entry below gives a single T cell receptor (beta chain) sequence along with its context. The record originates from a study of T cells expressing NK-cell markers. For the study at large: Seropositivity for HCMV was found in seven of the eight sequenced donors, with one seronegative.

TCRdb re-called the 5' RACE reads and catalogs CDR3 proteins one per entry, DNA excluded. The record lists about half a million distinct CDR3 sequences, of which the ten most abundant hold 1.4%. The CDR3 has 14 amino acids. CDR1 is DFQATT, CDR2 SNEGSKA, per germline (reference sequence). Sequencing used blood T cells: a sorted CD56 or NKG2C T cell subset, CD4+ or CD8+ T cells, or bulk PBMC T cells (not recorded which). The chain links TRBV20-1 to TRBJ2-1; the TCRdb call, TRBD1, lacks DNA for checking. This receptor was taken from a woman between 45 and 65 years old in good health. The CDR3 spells CSARVGGRRNEQFF.